This passage covers 25 T cell receptor beta chains from one sample sequenced in a study of technical replicates of blood from several donors. Repertoires were generated with immunoSEQ multiplex PCR, while TCRdb's copy carries only in-frame clones and drops some. The table has about 61,000 clones, about 96% seen once. The sample was T cells isolated from PBMCs. The receptors here all came from a human donor in good health.

The DNA of the CDR3 is TGTGCCAGCAGCTTTAGCGGACAAGAGACCCAGTACTTC. Residues: CASSFSGQETQYF. The chain joins TRBV7-8 to TRBJ2-5, with D possibly TRBD2 on 6 matching bases. Per the germline V gene, CDR1 is SGHVS and CDR2 is FQNEAQ. The CDR3 has 13 residues. V shed 3 bases and J shed 2 bases, with 7 bases lying between them.

The rearrangement uses TRBV28 and TRBJ1-5, with 8 bases fitting TRBD1. The trim removed 5 bases at V and 7 bases at J, leaving 10 bases unmatched. This CDR3 region has 15 residues. CDR1 MDHEN and CDR2 SYDVKM come from the germline V gene. The CDR3 here is CASSGATGVGQPQHF. CDR3 bases: TGTGCCAGCAGTGGAGCGACAGGGGTTGGGCAGCCCCAGCATTTT.

This chain joins TRBV6-5 and TRBJ2-7; D not resolved. This CDR3 contains 14 residues. V lost 5 bases and J 1 base, leaving 12 bases between the germline ends. Per the germline V gene, CDR1 is MNHEY and CDR2 is SVGAGI. The CDR3 protein is CASSDRSESYEQYF. The CDR3 DNA reads TGTGCCAGCAGTGATCGGTCCGAATCCTACGAGCAGTACTTC.

CDR3 DNA: TGCAGCAGATGGGGGGGGACAGGGAGGTTCCATGGCTACACCTTC. This gives the protein CSRWGGTGRFHGYTF. V gene TRBV29-1 combines with J gene TRBJ1-2; 9 bases agree with TRBD1. CDR3 size: 15 residues. With V trimmed by 8 bases and J by 6 bases, 16 bases remained unmatched. Germline V gene sequence: CDR1 SQVTM, CDR2 ANQGSEA.

The rearrangement links TRBV4-1 to TRBJ2-6; TRBD1 is a possible D gene (5 bases). Deletions cut 4 bases from V and 2 bases from J, with 9 bases between. The germline V gene has CDR1 MGHRA and CDR2 YSYEKL. The CDR3 runs 15 residues. The CDR3 DNA sequence: TGCGCCAGCAGCCCGCAGGGTCCTGGGGCCAACGTCCTGACTTTC. Its translation: CASSPQGPGANVLTF.

V gene TRBV14 combines with J gene TRBJ2-7; 9 bases fit TRBD2. The germline gives CDR1 SGHDN, CDR2 FVKESK. Trimming removed 5 bases from V and 6 bases from J; junction bases left unmatched: 11. This CDR3 contains 15 residues. The CDR3 loop is CASSTTSGPFSEQYF. The DNA of the CDR3 is TGTGCCAGCAGCACGACTAGCGGACCTTTCTCCGAGCAGTACTTC.

The chain has TRBV7-9 and TRBJ2-7; tentative D call: TRBD2 (6 bases). V lost 2 bases and J lost 3, with 14 bases in between. The CDR3 contains 15 residues. Germline-derived CDR1 and CDR2 are SEHNR and FQNEAQ (reference sequence). CDR3 loop: CASSLYSGEDYEQYF. CDR3 DNA: TGTGCCAGCAGCTTATATAGCGGAGAGGACTACGAGCAGTACTTC.

J is TRBJ2-3 and V is TRBV6-6; D is possibly TRBD1 (6 bases). Germline V gene data show CDR1 as MNHNY and CDR2 as SVGAGI (reference sequence). There are 12 residues in the CDR3. V lost 5 bases and J 5 bases, leaving 8 bases between the germline ends. CDR3 DNA: TGTGCCAGCAGTAAACAGGGAGATACGCAGTATTTT. Protein product: CASSKQGDTQYF.

Worth noting for this clone: The sample carries other DNA sequences with the same CDR3. CDR3 nucleotide sequence: TGTGCCTGGAGTGGACAGGGCTACGAGCAGTACTTC. It specifies CAWSGQGYEQYF. The V call is TRBV30, the J call TRBJ2-7; TRBD1 matches 7 bases. The V and J ends lost 1 base and 3 bases, in that order; junction bases with no gene match: 0. The CDR3 runs 12 residues. The germline CDR1 and CDR2 sequences are GTSNPN and SVGIG (reference sequence).

V usage is TRBV5-1 and J usage is TRBJ2-7, with D perhaps TRBD1 (6 bases). CDR3 length: 14 residues. Trimming stripped 0 bases from V and 4 bases from J, with 11 bases between. Germline V gene sequence: CDR1 SGHRS, CDR2 YFSETQ. CDR3 in DNA: TGCGCCAGCAGCTTGGACAGGGTACGATACGAGCAGTACTTC. Its translation is CASSLDRVRYEQYF. The whole variable domain, remainder taken from reference TRBV5-1 and TRBJ2-7, is KAGVTQTPRYLIKTRGQQVTLSCSPISGHRSVSWYQQTPGQGLQFLFEYFSETQRNKGNFPGRFSGRQFSNSRSEMNVSTLELGDSALYLCASSLDRVRYEQYFGPGTRLTVT.

The chain recombines TRBV6-5 with TRBJ2-7; 8 positions agree with TRBD1. This CDR3 spans 14 amino acids. V lost 4 bases, J lost 2 bases, and 4 bases stayed unmatched. Germline V lookup: CDR1 MNHEY, CDR2 SVGAGI. CDR3 DNA sequence: TGTGCCAGCAGTTTCAGACAGGGGACCTACGAGCAGTACTTC. Its protein is CASSFRQGTYEQYF.

This chain uses TRBV5-1 with TRBJ1-2, with D uncertain. This CDR3 has 14 amino acids. Germline CDR1 is SGHRS and CDR2 is YFSETQ. V shed 0 bases and J shed 2 bases, with 8 bases lying between them. The chain's CDR3 is CASSLGGVNYGYTF. The CDR3 coding sequence is TGCGCCAGCAGCTTGGGGGGAGTCAACTATGGCTACACCTTC.

The J gene is TRBJ2-5, the V gene TRBV5-4; a weak D match, TRBD2 (5 bases). V gave up 1 base and J gave up 5 bases, with 9 bases separating them. The germline V gene has CDR1 SGHNT and CDR2 YYREEE (reference sequence). The CDR3 loop spans 13 amino acids. CDR3 bases: TGTGCCAGCAGCTTGCCCGGGGAGGAGACCCAGTACTTC. Protein: CASSLPGEETQYF.

This chain joins TRBV5-6 and TRBJ2-3; TRBD1 is a possible D gene (5 bases). The V and J ends lost 5 bases and 1 base respectively, with 11 bases between them. Germline V lookup: CDR1 SGHDT, CDR2 YYEEEE. The CDR3 consists of 14 residues. CDR3 DNA sequence: TGTGCCAGCAGGGGTAGGGGTGGCACAGATACGCAGTATTTT. Its translation is CASRGRGGTDTQYF. The whole variable domain, filled in from reference TRBV5-6 and TRBJ2-3, reads DAGVTQSPTHLIKTRGQQVTLRCSPKSGHDTVSWYQQALGQGPQFIFQYYEEEERQRGNFPDRFSGHQFPNYSSELNVNALLLGDSALYLCASRGRGGTDTQYFGPGTRLTVL.

The V and J genes are TRBV27 and TRBJ2-6; a possible D gene is TRBD1 (5 bases). Germline V gives CDR1 MNHEY, CDR2 SMNVEV (reference sequence). V gave up 1 base and J gave up 0 bases, with 10 bases separating them. The CDR3 is made up of 17 amino acids. The CDR3 sequence: CASSLYQGGSGANVLTF. The CDR3 region has the DNA TGTGCCAGCAGTTTATACCAGGGTGGCTCTGGGGCCAACGTCCTGACTTTC. The whole variable domain, remainder taken from reference TRBV27 and TRBJ2-6, is EAQVTQNPRYLITVTGKKLTVTCSQNMNHEYMSWYRQDPGLGLRQIYYSMNVEVTDKGDVPEGYKVSRKEKRNFPLILESPSPNQTSLYFCASSLYQGGSGANVLTFGAGSRLTVL.

The chain is built from TRBV4-2 and TRBJ1-2; D uncertain. Trimming left V 0 bases short and J 8 bases short, with 13 bases between. CDR3 length equals 14 residues. CDR1 is LGHNA and CDR2 is YNFKEQ in the germline V gene. The CDR3 sequence: CASSQELLQSGYTF. The CDR3 DNA follows: TGTGCCAGCAGCCAAGAGTTGTTACAGTCGGGCTACACCTTC.

The chain joins TRBV19 to TRBJ2-3, with 9 positions matching TRBD2. This CDR3 comprises 14 residues. Germline-derived CDR1 and CDR2 are LNHDA and SQIVND (reference sequence). V lost 9 bases and J lost 0; bases outside the gene matches: 4. CDR3 nucleotides: TGTGCCAGCGGCGGACTAGCGAGCACAGATACGCAGTATTTT. This encodes CASGGLASTDTQYF.

The count of this clone is one. The chain recombines TRBV7-9 with TRBJ1-5; 9 nucleotides align to TRBD1. The CDR3 has 16 residues. The V gene's germline CDR1 is SEHNR and CDR2 FQNEAQ (reference sequence). J lost 0 bases, V lost 5 bases, and 5 bases had no gene match. CDR3 residues: CASSNYRGPSNQPQHF. CDR3 nucleotide sequence: TGTGCCAGCAGCAACTACAGGGGGCCTAGCAATCAGCCCCAGCATTTT.

Here the CDR3 reads CASSLGRGSTDTQYF. In nucleotides, the CDR3 is TGTGCCAGCAGCTTGGGCAGGGGAAGCACAGATACGCAGTATTTT. The rearrangement links TRBV5-4 to TRBJ2-3; the D gene is possibly TRBD1 (6 bases). V gave up 0 bases and J gave up 0 bases, with 8 bases separating them. The CDR3 runs 15 residues. The germline CDR1 and CDR2 sequences are SGHNT and YYREEE (reference sequence).

The CDR3 reads CASSATSRGDTQYF. The DNA for the CDR3 is TGTGCCAGCAGTGCTACCTCACGCGGAGATACGCAGTATTTT. The gene calls are TRBV2 and TRBJ2-3; no clear D gene. Between the trimmed V and J ends, which lost 4 bases and 5 bases, there was a span of 13 bases. From germline, CDR1 is SNHLY and CDR2 FYNNEI. CDR3 size: 14 residues. The variable domain in full, with the rest retrieved from reference TRBV2 and TRBJ2-3, is EPEVTQTPSHQVTQMGQEVILRCVPISNHLYFYWYRQILGQKVEFLVSFYNNEISEKSEIFDDQFSVERPDGSNFTLKIRSTKLEDSAMYFCASSATSRGDTQYFGPGTRLTVL.

This clone was seen once. The rearrangement joins TRBV30 to TRBJ1-2, with 8 bases that match TRBD1. The germline V gene has CDR1 GTSNPN and CDR2 SVGIG (reference sequence). This CDR3 has 14 residues. V dropped 0 bases and J dropped 7; count of bases not matched to a gene: 7. This chain's CDR3 is CAWSVAPTGVGYTF. CDR3 DNA: TGTGCCTGGAGTGTGGCTCCGACAGGGGTTGGCTACACCTTC.

The rearrangement joins TRBV5-1 to TRBJ2-1; D is perhaps TRBD2 (7 bases). The CDR3 length is 15 residues. Germline V CDR1 and CDR2: SGHRS, YFSETQ. Trimming took 1 base from V and 8 from J, leaving 16 bases between them. In DNA form, the CDR3 reads TGCGCCAGCAGCTTGTGGCGGGGGCCAACGGATGAGCAGTTCTTC. It codes for CASSLWRGPTDEQFF.

This clone was recorded once. J is TRBJ2-3 and V is TRBV25-1; 9 bases are a match to TRBD1. CDR3 size: 15 residues. Germline CDR1 is MGHDK and CDR2 is SYGVNS. Trimming at V came to 6 bases and at J to 5 bases, leaving 9 bases not matched to a gene. CDR3: CASRTTGGRGDTQYF. CDR3 DNA: TGTGCCAGCAGGACGACAGGGGGTCGGGGAGATACGCAGTATTTT.

The chain couples TRBV4-1 to TRBJ1-1, with 12 bases identical to TRBD1. Trimming cost V 4 bases and J 4 bases; bases outside gene matches: 10. The length of the CDR3 is 17 residues. Germline CDR1 is MGHRA and CDR2 is YSYEKL. CDR3 amino acids: CASSREPGQGAGTEAFF. The CDR3 bases are TGCGCCAGCAGCCGAGAACCGGGACAGGGGGCGGGCACTGAAGCTTTCTTT.

The chain employs TRBV25-1 and TRBJ1-2; D is unclear. Germline-derived CDR1 and CDR2 are MGHDK and SYGVNS. V was shortened by 3 bases and J by 7 bases, with 12 bases between the two germline ends. The CDR3 spans 13 residues. CDR3 sequence reads: CASSESKWSGYTF. The CDR3 bases are TGTGCCAGCAGTGAGTCTAAGTGGAGTGGCTACACCTTC.